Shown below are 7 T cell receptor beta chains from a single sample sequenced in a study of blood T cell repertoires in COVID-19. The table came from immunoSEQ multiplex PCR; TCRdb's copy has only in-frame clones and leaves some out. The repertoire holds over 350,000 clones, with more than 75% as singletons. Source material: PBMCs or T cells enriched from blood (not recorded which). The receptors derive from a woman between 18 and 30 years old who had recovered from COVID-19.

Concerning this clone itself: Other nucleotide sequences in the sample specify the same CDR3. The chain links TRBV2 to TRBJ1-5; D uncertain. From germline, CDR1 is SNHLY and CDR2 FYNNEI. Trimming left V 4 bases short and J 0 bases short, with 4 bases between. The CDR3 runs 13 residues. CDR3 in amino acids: CASSVYSNQPQHF. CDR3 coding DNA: TGTGCCAGCAGTGTTTATAGCAATCAGCCCCAGCATTTT.

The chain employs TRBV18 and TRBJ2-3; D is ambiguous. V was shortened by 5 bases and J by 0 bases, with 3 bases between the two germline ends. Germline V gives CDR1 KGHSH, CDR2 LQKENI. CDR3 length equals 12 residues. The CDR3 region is CASSTSTDTQYF. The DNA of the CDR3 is TGTGCCAGCTCAACTAGCACAGATACGCAGTATTTT.

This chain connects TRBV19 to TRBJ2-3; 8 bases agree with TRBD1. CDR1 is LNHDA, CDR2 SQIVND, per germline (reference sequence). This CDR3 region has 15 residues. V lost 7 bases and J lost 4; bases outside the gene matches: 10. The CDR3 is CASNIRGRMADTQYF. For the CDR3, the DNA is TGTGCCAGTAACATCAGGGGGCGTATGGCAGATACGCAGTATTTT.

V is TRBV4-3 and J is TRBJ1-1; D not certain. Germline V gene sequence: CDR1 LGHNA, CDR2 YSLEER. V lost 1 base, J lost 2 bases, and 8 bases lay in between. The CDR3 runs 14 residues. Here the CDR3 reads CASSQGQENTEAFF. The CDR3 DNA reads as TGCGCCAGCAGCCAAGGGCAGGAAAACACTGAAGCTTTCTTT.

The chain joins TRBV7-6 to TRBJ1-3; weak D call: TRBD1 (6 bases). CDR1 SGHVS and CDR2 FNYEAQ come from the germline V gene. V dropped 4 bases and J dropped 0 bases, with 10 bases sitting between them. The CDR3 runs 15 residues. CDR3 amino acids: CASSSDSSSGNTIYF. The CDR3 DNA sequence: TGTGCCAGCAGCTCGGACAGCAGCTCTGGAAACACCATATATTTT.

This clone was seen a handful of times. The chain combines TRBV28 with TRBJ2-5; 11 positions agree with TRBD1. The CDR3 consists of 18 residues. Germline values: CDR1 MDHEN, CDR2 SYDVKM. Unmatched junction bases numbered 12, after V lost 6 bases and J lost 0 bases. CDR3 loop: CASSPGQGEGEYQETQYF. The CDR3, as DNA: TGTGCCAGCAGCCCGGGACAGGGGGAAGGAGAGTACCAAGAGACCCAGTACTTC.

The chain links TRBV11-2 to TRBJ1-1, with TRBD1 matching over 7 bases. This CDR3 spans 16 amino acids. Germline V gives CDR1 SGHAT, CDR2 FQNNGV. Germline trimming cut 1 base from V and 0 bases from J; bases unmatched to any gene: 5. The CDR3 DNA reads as TGTGCCAGCAGCTTAGTGGGGACAGTCATGAACACTGAAGCTTTCTTT. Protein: CASSLVGTVMNTEAFF. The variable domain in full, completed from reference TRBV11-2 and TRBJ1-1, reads EAGVAQSPRYKIIEKRQSVAFWCNPISGHATLYWYQQILGQGPKLLIQFQNNGVVDDSQLPKDRFSAERLKGVDSTLKIQPAKLEDSAVYLCASSLVGTVMNTEAFFGQGTRLTVV.